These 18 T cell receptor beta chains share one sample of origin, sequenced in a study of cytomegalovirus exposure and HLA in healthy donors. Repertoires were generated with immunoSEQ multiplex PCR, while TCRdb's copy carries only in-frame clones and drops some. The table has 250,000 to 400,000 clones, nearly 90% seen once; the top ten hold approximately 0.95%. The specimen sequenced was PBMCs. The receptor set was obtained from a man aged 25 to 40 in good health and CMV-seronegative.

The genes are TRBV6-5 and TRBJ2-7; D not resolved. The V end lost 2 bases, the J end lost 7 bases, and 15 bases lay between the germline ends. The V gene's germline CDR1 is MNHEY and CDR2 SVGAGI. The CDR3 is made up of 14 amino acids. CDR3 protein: CASSYRRHDDEQYF. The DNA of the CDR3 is TGTGCCAGCAGTTACAGGCGGCACGATGATGAGCAGTACTTC.

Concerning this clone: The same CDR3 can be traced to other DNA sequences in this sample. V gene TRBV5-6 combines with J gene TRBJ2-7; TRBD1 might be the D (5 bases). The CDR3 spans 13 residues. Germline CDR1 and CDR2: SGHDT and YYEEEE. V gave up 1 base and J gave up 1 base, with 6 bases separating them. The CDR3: CASSLRQSYEQYF. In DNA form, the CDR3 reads TGTGCCAGCAGCTTGAGACAGTCCTACGAGCAGTACTTC.

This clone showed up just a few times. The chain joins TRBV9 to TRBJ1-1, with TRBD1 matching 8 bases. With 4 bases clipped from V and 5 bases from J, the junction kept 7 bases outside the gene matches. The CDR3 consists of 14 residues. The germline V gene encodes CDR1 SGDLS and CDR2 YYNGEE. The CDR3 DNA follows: TGTGCCAGCAGCTTGACGACAGGGGAAACTGAAGCTTTCTTT. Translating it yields CASSLTTGETEAFF.

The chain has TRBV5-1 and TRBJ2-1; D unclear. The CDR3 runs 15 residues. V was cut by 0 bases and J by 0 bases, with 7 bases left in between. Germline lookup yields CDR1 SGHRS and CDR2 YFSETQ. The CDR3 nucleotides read TGCGCCAGCAGCTTGGTTGAGAGCTCCTACAATGAGCAGTTCTTC. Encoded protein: CASSLVESSYNEQFF.

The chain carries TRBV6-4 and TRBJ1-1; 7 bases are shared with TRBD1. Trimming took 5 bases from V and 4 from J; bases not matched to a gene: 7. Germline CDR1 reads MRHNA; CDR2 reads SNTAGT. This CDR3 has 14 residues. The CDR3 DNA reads TGTGCCAGCAGTCCCACAGGGGATCGCACTGAAGCTTTCTTT. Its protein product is CASSPTGDRTEAFF.

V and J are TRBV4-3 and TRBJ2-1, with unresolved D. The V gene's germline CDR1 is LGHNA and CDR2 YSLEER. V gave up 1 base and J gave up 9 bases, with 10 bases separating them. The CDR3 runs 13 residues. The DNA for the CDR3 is TGCGCCAGCAGCCAAGGTTACCGAGGTGAGCAGTTCTTC. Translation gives CASSQGYRGEQFF.

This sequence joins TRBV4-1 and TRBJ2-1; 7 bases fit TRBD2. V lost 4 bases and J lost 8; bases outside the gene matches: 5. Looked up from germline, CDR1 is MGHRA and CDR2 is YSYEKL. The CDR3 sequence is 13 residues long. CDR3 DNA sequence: TGCGCCAGCAGCCCCTGGGGGGGGGATGAGCAGTTCTTC. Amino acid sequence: CASSPWGGDEQFF.

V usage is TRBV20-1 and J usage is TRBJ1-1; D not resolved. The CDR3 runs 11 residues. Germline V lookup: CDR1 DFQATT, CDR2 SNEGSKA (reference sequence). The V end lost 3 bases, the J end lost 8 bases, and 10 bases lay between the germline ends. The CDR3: CSASPLEEAFF. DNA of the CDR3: TGCAGTGCTAGTCCCCTGGAGGAAGCTTTCTTT.

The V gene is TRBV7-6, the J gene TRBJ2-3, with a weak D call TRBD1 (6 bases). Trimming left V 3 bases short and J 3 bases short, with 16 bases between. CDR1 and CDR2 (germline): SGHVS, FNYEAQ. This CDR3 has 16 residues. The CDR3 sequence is CASSLTQGVKTDTQYF. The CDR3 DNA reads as TGTGCCAGCAGCTTGACACAGGGCGTTAAGACAGATACGCAGTATTTT.

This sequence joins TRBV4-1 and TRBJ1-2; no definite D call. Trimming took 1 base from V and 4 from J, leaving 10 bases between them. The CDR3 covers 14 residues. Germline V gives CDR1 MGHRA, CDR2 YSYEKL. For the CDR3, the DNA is TGCGCCAGCAGCCAAGTTGGCGGATCCTATGGCTACACCTTC. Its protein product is CASSQVGGSYGYTF.

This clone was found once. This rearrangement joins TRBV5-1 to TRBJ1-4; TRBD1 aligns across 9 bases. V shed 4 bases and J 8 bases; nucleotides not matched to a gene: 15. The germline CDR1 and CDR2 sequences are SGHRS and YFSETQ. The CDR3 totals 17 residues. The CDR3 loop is CASSPGPTGGDGEKLFF. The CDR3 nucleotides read TGCGCCAGCAGCCCTGGCCCTACAGGGGGCGATGGAGAAAAACTGTTTTTT.

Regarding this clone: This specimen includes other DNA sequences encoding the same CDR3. The CDR3: CASSYSSRATGELFF. The CDR3 nucleotides are TGTGCCAGCAGTTACTCGTCCAGGGCGACCGGGGAGCTGTTTTTT. V gene TRBV6-5 combines with J gene TRBJ2-2; D is perhaps TRBD1 (5 bases). CDR3 size: 15 residues. V lost 0 bases, J lost 5 bases, and 10 bases lay in between. CDR1 and CDR2 (germline): MNHEY, SVGAGI.

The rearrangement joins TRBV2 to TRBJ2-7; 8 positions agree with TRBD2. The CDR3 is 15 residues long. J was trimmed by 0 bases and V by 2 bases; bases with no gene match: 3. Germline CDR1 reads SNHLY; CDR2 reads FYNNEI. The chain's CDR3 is CASSEIGTSSYEQYF. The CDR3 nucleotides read TGTGCCAGCAGTGAAATTGGGACTAGCTCCTACGAGCAGTACTTC.

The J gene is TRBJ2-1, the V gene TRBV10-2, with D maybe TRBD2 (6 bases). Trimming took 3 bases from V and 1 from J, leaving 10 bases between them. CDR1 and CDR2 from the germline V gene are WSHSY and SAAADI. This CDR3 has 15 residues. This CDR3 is CASSDAGRSYNEQFF. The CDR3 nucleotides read TGCGCCAGCAGTGACGCGGGACGATCCTACAATGAGCAGTTCTTC.

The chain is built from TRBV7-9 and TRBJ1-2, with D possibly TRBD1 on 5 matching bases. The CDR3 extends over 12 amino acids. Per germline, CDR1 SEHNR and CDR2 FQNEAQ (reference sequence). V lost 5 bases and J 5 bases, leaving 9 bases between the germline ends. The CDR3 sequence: CASSPTDYGYTF. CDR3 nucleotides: TGTGCCAGCAGCCCGACAGATTATGGCTACACCTTC.

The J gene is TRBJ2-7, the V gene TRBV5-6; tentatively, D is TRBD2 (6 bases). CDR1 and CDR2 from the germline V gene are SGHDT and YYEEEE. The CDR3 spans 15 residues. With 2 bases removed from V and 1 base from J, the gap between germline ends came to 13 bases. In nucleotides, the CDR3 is TGTGCCAGCAGCTTCAACGGGGGACCATCCTACGAGCAGTACTTC. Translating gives CASSFNGGPSYEQYF.

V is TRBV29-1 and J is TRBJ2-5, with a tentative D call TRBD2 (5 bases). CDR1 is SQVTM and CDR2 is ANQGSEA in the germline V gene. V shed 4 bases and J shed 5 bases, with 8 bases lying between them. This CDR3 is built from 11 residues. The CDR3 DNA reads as TGCAGCGTTGTGAGGGTGGAGACCCAGTACTTC. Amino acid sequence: CSVVRVETQYF.

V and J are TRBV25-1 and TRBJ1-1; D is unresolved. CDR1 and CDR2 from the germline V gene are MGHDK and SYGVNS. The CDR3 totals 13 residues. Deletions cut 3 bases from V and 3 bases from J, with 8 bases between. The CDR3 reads CASSDIQHTEAFF. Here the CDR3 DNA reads TGTGCCAGCAGTGATATACAGCACACTGAAGCTTTCTTT.